The 32 T cell receptor beta chains below were found in one sample sequenced in a study of blood T cell repertoires in COVID-19 (dated by TCRdb to 2019 to 2021). Library generation was performed with the immunoSEQ multiplex PCR assay. TCRdb stores this immuneACCESS table with in-frame sequences only. Part of the clones is absent; in the studies checked, under half of the shortfall reflects unresolved V genes, and no reason is known for the rest. In all, the sample holds 150,000 or so clones, and more than 75% of those were seen once. Approximately 12% of the sample is held by the ten biggest clonotypes. Sequencing input: peripheral blood. The receptors derive from a man between 60 and 75 years old with active or convalescent COVID-19.

The rearrangement uses TRBV9 and TRBJ2-7; D ambiguous. The CDR3 totals 14 residues. From germline, CDR1 is SGDLS and CDR2 YYNGEE. Between the trimmed V and J ends, which lost 3 bases and 4 bases, there was a span of 14 bases. The CDR3 is CASSAESRSYEQYF. CDR3 sequence (DNA): TGTGCCAGCAGCGCAGAATCGCGGAGTTACGAGCAGTACTTC.

The chain has TRBV24-1 and TRBJ2-3; weak D call: TRBD1 (5 bases). Trimming stripped 3 bases from V and 10 bases from J, with 13 bases between. This CDR3 comprises 13 residues. Germline loops: CDR1 KGHDR, CDR2 SFDVKD. The CDR3 DNA is TGTGCCACCAGTGATGAAGACAGAAATCCGCAGTATTTT. Translated: CATSDEDRNPQYF.

The chain combines TRBV7-8 with TRBJ1-5; 8 bases fit TRBD1. CDR1 and CDR2 (germline): SGHVS, FQNEAQ. This CDR3 contains 15 residues. Germline trimming cut 1 base from V and 3 bases from J; bases unmatched to any gene: 2. The CDR3 sequence is CASSLGTGYNQPQHF. DNA of the CDR3: TGTGCCAGCAGCTTAGGGACAGGGTACAATCAGCCCCAGCATTTT.

The rearrangement links TRBV5-6 to TRBJ1-1, with a weak D call TRBD1 (5 bases). V was cut by 4 bases and J by 2 bases, with 21 bases left in between. Germline lookup yields CDR1 SGHDT and CDR2 YYEEEE. The CDR3 contains 17 residues. The CDR3 region has the DNA TGTGCCAGCAGCAGATCCGGGACCGGGGGGGATAACACTGAAGCTTTCTTT. Translation gives CASSRSGTGGDNTEAFF.

The chain uses TRBV3-1 (or the pseudogene TRBV3-2) and TRBJ1-2; no clear D gene. The V gene lost 0 bases and the J gene lost 4 bases, with 15 bases spanning the gap. CDR1 is LGHDT and CDR2 is YNNKEL in the germline V gene (reference sequence). The CDR3 runs 16 residues. CDR3 amino acids: CASSQDRVHYSYGYTF. Here the CDR3 DNA reads TGTGCCAGCAGCCAAGATCGGGTTCATTACTCCTATGGCTACACCTTC.

The rearrangement links TRBV18 to TRBJ1-5; unclear D gene. The germline V gene encodes CDR1 KGHSH and CDR2 LQKENI. Trimming shortened V by 3 bases and J by 0 bases, and 12 bases separated the two germline ends. CDR3 length: 16 residues. CDR3 in DNA: TGTGCCAGCTCACCTCAATGGCGGGATAGCAATCAGCCCCAGCATTTT. It specifies CASSPQWRDSNQPQHF.

This chain links TRBV7-8 with TRBJ1-5; no clear D. CDR3 size: 14 residues. Germline assignment: CDR1 SGHVS and CDR2 FQNEAQ. Trimming removed 1 base at V and 7 bases at J, with 11 bases between. The CDR3 sequence is CASSLVAGLQPQHF. CDR3 bases: TGTGCCAGCAGCTTAGTTGCGGGTTTGCAGCCCCAGCATTTT.

The chain joins TRBV11-2 to TRBJ2-1, with D maybe TRBD1 (5 bases). Germline V lookup: CDR1 SGHAT, CDR2 FQNNGV. CDR3 size: 13 residues. V gave up 5 bases and J gave up 6 bases, with 11 bases separating them. CDR3 loop: CASSRGQVNEQFF. The CDR3 bases are TGTGCCAGCAGCCGTGGACAAGTCAATGAGCAGTTCTTC.

The V and J genes are TRBV15 and TRBJ1-1; the D gene is possibly TRBD1 (5 bases). Per the germline V gene, CDR1 is LNHNV and CDR2 is YYDKDF (reference sequence). The CDR3 has 14 amino acids. Trimming cost V 0 bases and J 7 bases, with 12 bases left between them. CDR3 in amino acids: CATSRDLMGGEAFF. The CDR3 bases are TGTGCCACCAGCAGAGATTTAATGGGGGGTGAAGCTTTCTTT.

J is TRBJ2-2 and V is TRBV7-9; 13 nucleotides agree with TRBD2. CDR3 length: 15 amino acids. Germline CDR1 reads SEHNR; CDR2 reads FQNEAQ (reference sequence). Unmatched junction bases numbered 7, after V lost 5 bases and J lost 10 bases. The CDR3 loop is CASSGGTSGKQELFF. CDR3 nucleotide sequence: TGTGCCAGCAGCGGGGGGACTAGCGGGAAGCAGGAGCTGTTTTTT.

The chain carries TRBV19 and TRBJ1-3; D is unclear. Per germline, CDR1 LNHDA and CDR2 SQIVND (reference sequence). The CDR3 spans 13 residues. Trimming removed 9 bases at V and 4 bases at J, with 13 bases between. The CDR3 reads CASRVAGGNTIYF. The CDR3 DNA is TGTGCCAGCCGGGTCGCTGGAGGAAACACCATATATTTT.

The CDR3 DNA is TGTGCCAGCAGTCAAGGGGTAGGATGGCCTGGCTACACCTTC. Protein sequence: CASSQGVGWPGYTF. The chain employs TRBV28 and TRBJ1-2; maybe TRBD1 (5 bases). The germline gives CDR1 MDHEN, CDR2 SYDVKM. The CDR3 is 14 residues long. V shed 5 bases and J shed 7 bases, with 17 bases lying between them.

The chain is built from TRBV9 and TRBJ2-7; D might be TRBD2 (5 bases). With 0 bases removed from V and 2 bases from J, the gap between germline ends came to 6 bases. Germline lookup yields CDR1 SGDLS and CDR2 YYNGEE. This CDR3 region has 13 residues. The CDR3 here is CASSVDGTYEQYF. As DNA, the CDR3 is TGTGCCAGCAGCGTAGACGGGACCTACGAGCAGTACTTC.

This clone occurred once. This sequence joins TRBV5-1 and TRBJ2-2; 8 nucleotides agree with TRBD2. Germline CDR1 and CDR2: SGHRS and YFSETQ. After removal of 2 bases from V and 5 bases from J, the junction contained 2 bases not matched to a gene. CDR3 length: 14 amino acids. The CDR3 here is CASSFREGTGELFF. Here the CDR3 DNA reads TGCGCCAGCAGCTTCCGGGAGGGGACCGGGGAGCTGTTTTTT. The whole variable domain, remainder taken from reference TRBV5-1 and TRBJ2-2, is KAGVTQTPRYLIKTRGQQVTLSCSPISGHRSVSWYQQTPGQGLQFLFEYFSETQRNKGNFPGRFSGRQFSNSRSEMNVSTLELGDSALYLCASSFREGTGELFFGEGSRLTVL.

The chain uses TRBV20-1 and TRBJ2-7, with D perhaps matching TRBD1 (7 bases). The CDR3 covers 11 residues. Germline-derived CDR1 and CDR2 are DFQATT and SNEGSKA (reference sequence). CDR3 bases: TGCAGCGCTGACAGGGAGGACGAGCAGTACTTC. This codes for CSADREDEQYF.

The chain combines TRBV18 with TRBJ1-5, with no clear D. The CDR3 length is 15 residues. Germline loops: CDR1 KGHSH, CDR2 LQKENI. Trimming stripped 3 bases from V and 5 bases from J, with 14 bases between. The CDR3 loop is CASSPEGILDQPQHF. For the CDR3, the DNA is TGTGCCAGCTCACCCGAGGGTATTCTTGATCAGCCCCAGCATTTT.

The chain links TRBV6-2 or TRBV6-3 to TRBJ2-7, with D perhaps matching TRBD1 (5 bases). V dropped 2 bases and J dropped 3 bases, with 11 bases sitting between them. In germline, CDR1 is MNHEY, CDR2 SVGEGT. The CDR3 contains 14 residues. This CDR3 reads CASSYPPDSYEQYF. The DNA of the CDR3 is TGTGCCAGCAGTTACCCTCCAGACAGCTACGAGCAGTACTTC.

The V and J genes are TRBV10-3 and TRBJ2-5; TRBD1 matches 7 bases. The CDR3 is 13 amino acids. CDR1 and CDR2 (germline): ENHRY, SYGVKD. V lost 10 bases, J lost 4 bases, and 9 bases stayed unmatched. CDR3 coding DNA: TGTGCCACTCAGACAGGGCCAGCAGAGACCCAGTACTTC. Amino acids: CATQTGPAETQYF.

The V call is TRBV5-5, the J call TRBJ1-1, with unresolved D. Germline V gene data show CDR1 as SGHKS and CDR2 as YYEKEE (reference sequence). V was shortened by 1 base and J by 7 bases, with 14 bases between the two germline ends. This CDR3 has 14 amino acids. CDR3 sequence (DNA): TGTGCCAGCAGCTTGAGTAGCGCCTTACTTGAAGCTTTCTTT. It yields the protein CASSLSSALLEAFF. Filled out from reference TRBV5-5 and TRBJ1-1, the complete variable domain reads DAGVTQSPTHLIKTRGQQVTLRCSPISGHKSVSWYQQVLGQGPQFIFQYYEKEERGRGNFPDRFSARQFPNYSSELNVNALLLGDSALYLCASSLSSALLEAFFGQGTRLTVV.

The chain recombines TRBV7-8 with TRBJ1-6, with TRBD1 matching 7 bases. Germline V gene sequence: CDR1 SGHVS, CDR2 FQNEAQ. Trimming cost V 5 bases and J 10 bases; bases outside gene matches: 8. CDR3 length equals 14 residues. CDR3 region: CASSTIQGNSPLHF. CDR3 bases: TGTGCCAGCAGCACGATACAGGGGAACTCACCCCTCCACTTT.

J is TRBJ1-1 and V is TRBV27; 7 bases line up with TRBD1. The CDR3 runs 16 residues. Germline V gene data show CDR1 as MNHEY and CDR2 as SMNVEV (reference sequence). Trimming removed 4 bases from V and 2 bases from J; junction bases left unmatched: 10. CDR3 sequence reads: CASSSRGQIDNTEAFF. DNA for the CDR3: TGTGCCAGCAGTTCAAGGGGACAGATCGATAACACTGAAGCTTTCTTT.

The V and J genes are TRBV18 and TRBJ2-2, with D possibly TRBD1 on 6 matching bases. CDR1 is KGHSH, CDR2 LQKENI, per germline. V was trimmed by 5 bases and J by 2 bases, leaving 15 bases between them. CDR3 length: 16 amino acids. CDR3 sequence reads: CASSGPRGTNTGELFF. The CDR3 DNA reads as TGTGCCAGCTCAGGACCCAGGGGCACCAACACCGGGGAGCTGTTTTTT.

The J gene is TRBJ2-2, the V gene TRBV12-5; D possibly corresponds to TRBD2 (5 bases). Trimming took 7 bases from V and 5 from J, leaving 17 bases between them. Germline-derived CDR1 and CDR2 are LGHNT and FRNRAP. CDR3 length equals 15 residues. CDR3 protein: CASAPPGVGTGELFF. CDR3 nucleotide sequence: TGTGCTAGTGCCCCCCCCGGGGTCGGGACCGGGGAGCTGTTTTTT.

The rearrangement joins TRBV14 to TRBJ2-4, with 7 positions matching TRBD1. Trimming cost V 4 bases and J 7 bases; bases outside gene matches: 4. This CDR3 region has 13 residues. From germline, CDR1 is SGHDN and CDR2 FVKESK. The CDR3: CASSRQGTNIQYF. The DNA of the CDR3 is TGTGCCAGCAGCCGACAGGGAACGAACATTCAGTACTTC. The entire variable domain, with the rest obtained from reference TRBV14 and TRBJ2-4, is as follows: EAGVTQFPSHSVIEKGQTVTLRCDPISGHDNLYWYRRVMGKEIKFLLHFVKESKQDESGMPNNRFLAERTGGTYSTLKVQPAELEDSGVYFCASSRQGTNIQYFGAGTRLSVL.

Points on this clone: Mismatch with germline at one junction end may stem from a read error. This chain connects TRBV19 to TRBJ1-1; D not certain. The CDR3 has 18 amino acids. CDR1 is LNHDA, CDR2 SQIVND, per germline (reference sequence). Here the CDR3 reads CASKTRLGDGTMNTEAFF. CDR3 sequence (DNA): TGTGCGAGTAAAACCCGGCTGGGAGACGGAACCATGAACACTGAAGCTTTCTTT.

The genes are TRBV3-1 (or the pseudogene TRBV3-2) and TRBJ2-1, with D possibly TRBD1 on 6 matching bases. This CDR3 is built from 18 residues. Trimming took off 4 bases at V and 7 bases at J, with 26 bases between the two ends. The germline CDR1 and CDR2 sequences are LGHDT and YNNKEL (reference sequence). This chain's CDR3 is CASSLFPTGTPPGNEQFF. The CDR3 nucleotides read TGTGCCAGCAGCCTCTTCCCAACCGGGACACCGCCTGGTAATGAGCAGTTCTTC.

The chain couples TRBV7-3 to TRBJ2-3, with 7 bases identical to TRBD2. The V and J ends lost 0 bases and 3 bases, in that order; junction bases with no gene match: 15. There are 19 residues in the CDR3. CDR1 is SGHTA and CDR2 is FQGTGA in the germline V gene. The CDR3 reads CASSLTGAGEVLETDTQYF. As DNA, the CDR3 is TGTGCCAGCAGCTTAACTGGGGCGGGAGAAGTCCTGGAGACAGATACGCAGTATTTT. The full variable domain, its missing parts supplied by reference TRBV7-3 and TRBJ2-3, is GAGVSQTPSNKVTEKGKYVELRCDPISGHTALYWYRQSLGQGPEFLIYFQGTGAADDSGLPNDRFFAVRPEGSVSTLKIQRTERGDSAVYLCASSLTGAGEVLETDTQYFGPGTRLTVL.

This clone showed up just a few times. The J gene is TRBJ1-6, the V gene TRBV7-2; D gene unclear. Trimming shortened V by 8 bases and J by 9 bases, and 14 bases separated the two germline ends. The germline V gene encodes CDR1 SGHTA and CDR2 FQGNSA. This CDR3 region has 13 residues. CDR3 protein: CASQEVVSSPLHF. The CDR3 DNA sequence: TGTGCCAGCCAGGAGGTAGTTAGTTCACCCCTCCACTTT.

The chain has TRBV28 and TRBJ1-2; the match to TRBD1 covers 7 bases. V was clipped by 7 bases and J by 0 bases; unmatched bases: 5. Germline V gene data show CDR1 as MDHEN and CDR2 as SYDVKM. This CDR3 has 14 amino acids. As DNA, the CDR3 is TGTGCCAGCAAGTCACAGGGGACTAACTATGGCTACACCTTC. It encodes CASKSQGTNYGYTF.

The DNA of the CDR3 is TGTGCCAGCCACTTCCAAGCGGGAGGGTCGAATGAGCAGTTCTTC. This translates into CASHFQAGGSNEQFF. The rearrangement joins TRBV25-1 to TRBJ2-1; 10 positions match TRBD2. The V segment lost 8 bases and the J segment 7 bases; nucleotides outside the gene matches: 11. The germline gives CDR1 MGHDK, CDR2 SYGVNS. This CDR3 region has 15 residues.

This chain links TRBV28 with TRBJ1-5, with a weak D call TRBD1 (6 bases). V lost 3 bases to trimming and J lost 6 bases, with 15 bases between them. Germline loops: CDR1 MDHEN, CDR2 SYDVKM. The CDR3 consists of 15 residues. This CDR3 is CASSFDISRGQPQHF. The CDR3 DNA reads TGTGCCAGCAGTTTCGACATCTCCAGGGGTCAGCCCCAGCATTTT.

This rearrangement joins TRBV7-2 to TRBJ2-7; D is perhaps TRBD2 (5 bases). The CDR3 totals 18 residues. V shed 3 bases and J shed 2 bases, with 23 bases lying between them. The germline V gene has CDR1 SGHTA and CDR2 FQGNSA. CDR3 amino acids: CASSFRSPSLARAYEQYF. CDR3 DNA sequence: TGTGCCAGCAGCTTTAGGTCCCCCTCGCTAGCAAGGGCCTACGAGCAGTACTTC.